The 12 T cell receptor beta chains listed next were all sequenced from one sample in a study of control samples from healthy donors and cancer patients. Method: immunoSEQ multiplex PCR; TCRdb's copy keeps in-frame clones and lacks some. The table records around 99,000 clones, 90% of them present only once. Sequenced input: blood. The receptors were gathered from a human donor in good health. The donor label of this sample is uncertain.

The chain uses TRBV30 and TRBJ1-5, with D possibly being TRBD1 (5 bases). Trimming pared 0 bases from V and 1 base from J, leaving 10 bases between. The germline V gene encodes CDR1 GTSNPN and CDR2 SVGIG (reference sequence). This CDR3 spans 15 amino acids. The CDR3 sequence is CAWSVRGLSNQPQHF. Written as DNA, the CDR3 is TGTGCCTGGAGTGTCCGGGGACTGAGCAATCAGCCCCAGCATTTT.

The CDR3 sequence is CASSQDRGSGNTIYF. CDR3 in DNA: TGCGCCAGCAGCCAAGACCGTGGCTCTGGAAACACCATATATTTT. The gene calls are TRBV4-1 and TRBJ1-3; D not resolved. CDR3 length: 15 residues. The germline V gene has CDR1 MGHRA and CDR2 YSYEKL. With 0 bases removed from V and 0 bases from J, the gap between germline ends came to 6 bases.

V gene TRBV6-1 combines with J gene TRBJ1-2, with 7 bases aligning to TRBD1. The CDR3 consists of 14 residues. CDR1 is MNHNS and CDR2 is SASEGT in the germline V gene. V was clipped by 3 bases and J by 4 bases; unmatched bases: 5. Here the CDR3 reads CASSELGTAYGYTF. CDR3 sequence (DNA): TGTGCCAGCAGTGAGTTAGGGACAGCCTATGGCTACACCTTC.

This chain connects TRBV19 to TRBJ2-3; possibly TRBD1 for D (5 bases). CDR1 and CDR2 from the germline V gene are LNHDA and SQIVND (reference sequence). V lost 1 base and J 4 bases, leaving 9 bases between the germline ends. The CDR3 loop spans 14 amino acids. The CDR3 DNA is TGTGCCAGTAGTATAGGTCAGGGTTCAGATACGCAGTATTTT. This gives the protein CASSIGQGSDTQYF.

The CDR3 protein is CASSEWGRGNTIYF. CDR3 nucleotides: TGTGCCAGCAGTGAATGGGGGCGGGGAAACACCATATATTTT. The V gene is TRBV25-1, the J gene TRBJ1-3; weak D call: TRBD1 (6 bases). The CDR3 runs 14 residues. V lost 1 base, J lost 4 bases, and 8 bases lay in between. Germline values: CDR1 MGHDK, CDR2 SYGVNS.

This sequence joins TRBV14 and TRBJ2-7; the D call may be TRBD1 or TRBD2 (5 bases each). Germline-derived CDR1 and CDR2 are SGHDN and FVKESK. Trimming left V 5 bases short and J 3 bases short, with 20 bases between. The CDR3 consists of 16 residues. The CDR3 spells CASSEIGQGRLYEQYF. The CDR3 nucleotides read TGTGCCAGCAGCGAAATAGGGCAGGGACGACTCTACGAGCAGTACTTC.

This chain joins TRBV27 and TRBJ2-7; no clear D gene. Deletions cut 3 bases from V and 12 bases from J, with 6 bases between. Germline V CDR1 and CDR2: MNHEY, SMNVEV (reference sequence). The CDR3 consists of 9 residues. CDR3 region: CASSFRLYF. CDR3 nucleotides: TGTGCCAGCAGTTTTAGGTTGTACTTC.

This clone came up many times. One end of the junction is discordant with germline, which a read error may explain. This sequence joins TRBV6-5 and TRBJ1-5; the D is unclear. CDR3 length: 14 residues. The germline CDR1 and CDR2 sequences are MNHEY and SVGAGI. CDR3 protein: CASSDSHSNQPQHF. CDR3 DNA: TGTGCCAGCAGTGACTCTCATAGCAATCAGCCCCAGCATTTT.

This clone was recorded a few times. This chain connects TRBV5-1 to TRBJ2-6, with 7 nucleotides matching TRBD1. V lost 4 bases to trimming and J lost 0 bases; unmatched junction nucleotides: 16. CDR3 length equals 20 residues. Germline assignment: CDR1 SGHRS and CDR2 YFSETQ. CDR3 protein: CASSQGQWPGVLSGANVLTF. CDR3 sequence (DNA): TGCGCCAGCAGCCAGGGACAGTGGCCAGGGGTCCTCTCTGGGGCCAACGTCCTGACTTTC.

The chain has TRBV4-1 and TRBJ2-7; TRBD1 agrees at 9 bases. V gave up 3 bases and J gave up 1 base; unmatched junction bases: 4. Germline CDR1 reads MGHRA; CDR2 reads YSYEKL. The CDR3 contains 15 residues. The CDR3 nucleotides read TGCGCCAGCAGCCACACCGGGACAGGGTCCTACGAGCAGTACTTC. Translating it yields CASSHTGTGSYEQYF.

This sequence joins TRBV19 and TRBJ2-3; D is perhaps TRBD1 (5 bases). V was shortened by 5 bases and J by 0 bases, with 9 bases between the two germline ends. The CDR3 has 14 amino acids. CDR1 and CDR2 from the germline V gene are LNHDA and SQIVND (reference sequence). In DNA form, the CDR3 reads TGTGCCAGTAGTCCCAGGGCCAGCACAGATACGCAGTATTTT. Translating it yields CASSPRASTDTQYF.

The chain is built from TRBV6-5 and TRBJ1-3; D remains unclear. V was pared by 0 bases and J by 4 bases, with 7 bases between. Germline assignment: CDR1 MNHEY and CDR2 SVGAGI. This CDR3 spans 14 amino acids. CDR3 region: CASSYSAEGNTIYF. In DNA, the CDR3 is TGTGCCAGCAGTTACTCGGCAGAGGGAAACACCATATATTTT.